The rows below give T cell receptor beta chains drawn from one sample of a study of blood T cell repertoires in COVID-19. Repertoires were generated with immunoSEQ multiplex PCR, while TCRdb's copy carries only in-frame clones and drops some. The sample comprises approximately 300,000 clones, 89% of which are singletons, and 4% to 6% rests with the top ten. Sequencing was performed on PBMCs or T cells enriched from blood (not recorded which). All receptors derive from a man between 60 and 75 years old who had recovered from COVID-19. CDR3s include the opening cysteine and the closing phenylalanine or tryptophan. The order of the fields is V gene, J gene, clone size, D gene, CDR3 DNA, CDR3 protein. D genes are given only for firm matches. Clone size appears in some rows only: once, few, many, or a class for an expanded clone.

TRBV6-5	TRBJ2-3	.	.	TGTGCCAGCAGTAGGTACAGGGAAGATACGCAGTATTTT	CASSRYREDTQYF
TRBV7-2	TRBJ2-7	.	TRBD1	TGTGCCAGCATTCCGGGCAGGGGGCGATCAGGGGAGCAGTACTTC	CASIPGRGRSGEQYF
TRBV6-1	TRBJ2-7	.	.	TGTGCCAGCAGTGAGTCTACAGGGGGTGGTAGCGGGTCTTCCTACGAGCAGTACTTC	CASSESTGGGSGSSYEQYF
TRBV7-9	TRBJ2-5	few	.	TGTGCCAGCAGCTTAACAGGGACCGAGGGGACCCAGTACTTC	CASSLTGTEGTQYF
TRBV6-5	TRBJ2-1	.	.	TGTGCCAGCACCGAGGCCTTAGTCGTACCCGATGAGCAGTTCTTC	CASTEALVVPDEQFF
TRBV7-3	TRBJ2-2	.	TRBD2	TGTGCCAGCAGCTTAAACCCGGGACTAGCGGGACCCTCGTACACCGGGGAGCTGTTTTTT	CASSLNPGLAGPSYTGELFF
TRBV19	TRBJ2-7	.	TRBD1	TGTGCCAGTAGTATAGCGGCGCAGGGGGCTATCTACGAGCAGTACTTC	CASSIAAQGAIYEQYF
TRBV24-1	TRBJ1-4	.	TRBD1	TGTGCCACCAGTGATGGAATCCCGGGACAGGATGAAAAACTGTTTTTT	CATSDGIPGQDEKLFF
TRBV28	TRBJ1-6	.	.	TGTGCCATCGGCTCCTGGGGGAGGAGCTCCTATAATTCACCCCTCCACTTT	CAIGSWGRSSYNSPLHF
TRBV4-1	TRBJ2-2	.	TRBD2	TGCGCCAGCAGCCAAGAACTAGCGGGAGGGAACACCGGGGAGCTGTTTTTT	CASSQELAGGNTGELFF
TRBV7-2	TRBJ2-1	.	.	TGTGCCAGCAGCTTAGGTAATAGTAATGAGCAGTTCTTC	CASSLGNSNEQFF
TRBV12-3/TRBV12-4	TRBJ1-2	.	TRBD1	TGTGCCAGCAGCTGGGACAGGGTCGGCTACACCTTC	CASSWDRVGYTF
TRBV5-1	TRBJ2-7	.	TRBD1	TGCGCCAGCAGCTCTGACAGGGGTCCCTACGAGCAGTACTTC	CASSSDRGPYEQYF
TRBV5-5	TRBJ2-7	.	.	TGTGCCAGCAGCCGGGTTATGGACGAGCAGTACTTC	CASSRVMDEQYF
TRBV24-1	TRBJ2-1	.	.	TGTGCCACCAGTGATTTTGTACAGGGCTGGAATGAGCAGTTCTTC	CATSDFVQGWNEQFF
TRBV28	TRBJ1-1	.	.	TGTGCCAGCAGTCCAACAGGGTTTGAAGCTTTCTTT	CASSPTGFEAFF
TRBV6-5	TRBJ1-5	.	TRBD1	TGTGCCAGCAGTTTGGGACAGGGACGTGGCAATCAGCCCCAGCATTTT	CASSLGQGRGNQPQHF
TRBV29-1	TRBJ2-3	.	TRBD2	TGCAGCGTTGGTCATTCTCGGTCTAGCGGGAGAGAAAGCACAGATACGCAGTATTTT	CSVGHSRSSGRESTDTQYF
TRBV7-8	TRBJ2-1	.	.	TGTGCCAGCAGCCCACTCCTAGGGCAGGGGAACTACAATGAGCAGTTCTTC	CASSPLLGQGNYNEQFF
TRBV5-5	TRBJ2-7	.	TRBD2	TGTGCCAGCAGCTCCGGACTAGCGGGAGGTCGGGGCGAGCAGTACTTC	CASSSGLAGGRGEQYF
TRBV7-9	TRBJ2-2	.	TRBD1	TGTGCCAGCAGCCCATGGACAGGCGGAGGTGGTAACACCGGGGAGCTGTTTTTT	CASSPWTGGGGNTGELFF
TRBV28	TRBJ1-1	.	.	TGTGCCAGCAGTTTATCGGGAAGAATGAACACTGAAGCTTTCTTT	CASSLSGRMNTEAFF
TRBV9	TRBJ2-7	.	TRBD2	TGTGCCAGCAGCATAGGGACTAGCGGGAAGACCTACGAGCAGTACTTC	CASSIGTSGKTYEQYF
TRBV7-9	TRBJ1-5	.	.	TGTGCCAGCAGCTTAGCCAGTGGGAGGGGAGGTCAGCCCCAGCATTTT	CASSLASGRGGQPQHF
TRBV29-1	TRBJ2-1	.	TRBD2	TGCAGCGTTGAGAAAGGGCTAGCGGTGAATGAGCAGTTCTTC	CSVEKGLAVNEQFF
TRBV5-1	TRBJ2-2	.	TRBD1	TGCGCCAGCAGCTTGCAGGGGGCTAACACCGGGGAGCTGTTTTTT	CASSLQGANTGELFF
TRBV28	TRBJ2-1	.	.	TGTGCCAGCAGCACCCTCACCCAACAGGGAAGGTACAATGAGCAGTTCTTC	CASSTLTQQGRYNEQFF
TRBV2	TRBJ1-6	.	.	TGTGCCAGCAGTGACTACAGGAATTCACCCCTCCACTTT	CASSDYRNSPLHF
TRBV28	TRBJ1-4	.	TRBD1	TGTGCCAGCAGTCCACGGACAGGGAGAGGGGAAAAACTGTTTTTT	CASSPRTGRGEKLFF
TRBV27	TRBJ2-7	.	TRBD1	TGTGCCAGCAGTTTATCACAGGGGCGATTGTACGAGCAGTACTTC	CASSLSQGRLYEQYF
TRBV4-1	TRBJ1-5	.	TRBD1	TGCGCCAGCAGCCTAGCCGGGACAGGGGGTCAGCCCCAGCATTTT	CASSLAGTGGQPQHF
TRBV9	TRBJ1-2	.	TRBD1	TGTGCCAGCAGCGCCGCCCCTAGAAGACAGGGGAACAATGGCTACACCTTC	CASSAAPRRQGNNGYTF
TRBV19	TRBJ1-1	.	.	TGTGCCAGTAGTATTAATGCAGGGAACACTGAAGCTTTCTTT	CASSINAGNTEAFF
TRBV27	TRBJ2-1	few	TRBD2	TGTGCCAGCAGTTTATATCTAGCGGGAATCGATGAGCAGTTCTTC	CASSLYLAGIDEQFF
TRBV14	TRBJ1-2	.	.	TGTGCCAGCAGCCCAGGACACAACTATGGCTACACCTTC	CASSPGHNYGYTF
TRBV18	TRBJ1-4	.	.	TGTGCCAGCTCACCACCAGGGGAGGGTGAAAAACTGTTTTTT	CASSPPGEGEKLFF
TRBV28	TRBJ1-1	.	.	TGTGCCCTAGTCCCCGCGGGGCAGCTGAACACTGAAGCTTTCTTT	CALVPAGQLNTEAFF
TRBV18	TRBJ2-3	.	TRBD1	TGTGCCAGCTCACCATTCGCACAGGGGGCTGTTGCAGATACGCAGTATTTT	CASSPFAQGAVADTQYF
TRBV9	TRBJ2-1	.	.	TGTGCCAGCAGCGTGGGTAGCGGATCCTACAATGAGCAGTTCTTC	CASSVGSGSYNEQFF
TRBV18	TRBJ1-6	.	TRBD1	TGTGCCAGCTCACCAGGACAGGTTAATTCACCCCTCCACTTT	CASSPGQVNSPLHF
TRBV6-2/TRBV6-3	TRBJ2-3	.	TRBD2	TGTGCCAGCAGTTATGGGGGAGGGAAGGCAGATACGCAGTATTTT	CASSYGGGKADTQYF
TRBV2	TRBJ2-1	.	TRBD1	TGTGCCAGCAGTCGTGTACAGGGGGACGGTGAGCAGTTCTTC	CASSRVQGDGEQFF
TRBV28	TRBJ2-7	.	.	TGTGCCAGCAGTTTAATCCGTTACGAGCAGTACTTC	CASSLIRYEQYF